The subject of this entry is one TCR beta chain. This clonotype was found many times. What antigen it recognizes has not been identified. No much larger clone is present one base from it, and per-base qualities are unavailable. From the germline V gene (reference sequence), CDR1 is MNHEY and CDR2 is SMNVEV. From the cysteine through the phenylalanine, the CDR3 covers 16 amino acids. Just the 48-base CDR3 DNA is kept, in frame starting at base 1. At the junction V is shortened by 4 bases and J by 3 bases; bases outside the gene matches: 6. The sample originates from a study of T-cell reconstitution after alpha-beta-depleted transplantation in children (dated by TCRdb to the mid-2010s). Notes on the research overall: The study quantitatively tracked T-cell immune reconstitution after TCRalphabeta/CD19-depleted allogeneic hematopoietic cell transplantation in children using TCR repertoire profiling.

Library preparation used PCR. TCRdb lists the instrument as Illumina HiSeq 2500. TCR libraries were prepared with molecular barcoding, using unique molecular identifiers to normalize TCRbeta repertoire quantification. TCRdb applied fastp at Q25 and MiXCR to the public reads, then kept only in-frame beta chains. One record per CDR3 amino acid sequence lists the most common genes and DNA. This sample has a few hundred thousand distinct CDR3 sequences in its table, and 10% of those were observed once. The leading ten clones occupy roughly 2.5% of the sample. The chain was built from TRBV27 and TRBJ2-2; the junction holds 9 bases that match TRBD1. The TCR sequence derives from a human donor who donated a stem cell graft to a child with acute lymphoblastic leukemia. Sequenced here: PBMCs from the stem cell graft donor, sampled from the stem cell graft. Here is the DNA: TGTGCCAGCAGTTACCGGGACAGGGTCCACACCGGGGAGCTGTTTTTT. Translated, it gives CASSYRDRVHTGELFF.